This T cell receptor beta chain was retrieved from a study of blood T cell repertoires in COVID-19. There are 11 residues in the CDR3. Germline V gene data show CDR1 as LNHNV and CDR2 as YYDKDF (reference sequence). The V gene lost 5 bases and the J gene lost 6 bases, with 8 bases spanning the gap. The data were produced by immunoSEQ multiplex PCR, yet TCRdb's version contains in-frame clones alone and is incomplete. The repertoire has about 300,000 clones, over 75% of them found once; the top ten carry 4% to 5%. Source material: PBMCs or T cells enriched from blood (not recorded which). The clonotype comes from a man under 40 who had recovered from COVID-19. This chain links TRBV15 with TRBJ2-7, with D tentatively TRBD2 (5 bases). The CDR3: CATSAEGEQYF. Here the CDR3 DNA reads TGTGCCACCAGCGCTGAGGGCGAGCAGTACTTC.